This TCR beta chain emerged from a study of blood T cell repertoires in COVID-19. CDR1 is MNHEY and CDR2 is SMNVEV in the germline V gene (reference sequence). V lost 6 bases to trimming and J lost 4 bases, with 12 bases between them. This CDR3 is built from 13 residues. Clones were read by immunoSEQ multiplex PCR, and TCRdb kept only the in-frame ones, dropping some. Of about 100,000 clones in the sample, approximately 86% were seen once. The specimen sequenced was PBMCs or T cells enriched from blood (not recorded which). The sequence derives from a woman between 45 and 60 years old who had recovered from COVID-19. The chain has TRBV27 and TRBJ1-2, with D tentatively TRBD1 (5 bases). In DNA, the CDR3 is TGTGCCAGCAGCATCTACGGGGGCTATGGCTACACCTTC. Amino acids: CASSIYGGYGYTF.